These 9 T cell receptor beta chains were sequenced from one sample in a study of shared clonotypes between healthy human individuals. Libraries were prepared by immunoSEQ multiplex PCR; TCRdb keeps only in-frame clonotypes and omits some of them. The table shows 1.6 million or so clones, with around 98.5% occurring only once. The sequencing sample was made of naive CD4+ T cells sorted from blood. Described subset: CD45RA+ positively selected. These TCRs come from a man younger than 45 in good health.

V is TRBV15 and J is TRBJ2-1; possible D gene TRBD2, 5 bases. V was trimmed by 0 bases and J by 5 bases, leaving 14 bases between them. The germline V gene encodes CDR1 LNHNV and CDR2 YYDKDF (reference sequence). CDR3 length equals 16 residues. CDR3 sequence: CATSRDTGWGDNEQFF. The CDR3 DNA follows: TGTGCCACCAGCAGAGATACGGGGTGGGGAGACAATGAGCAGTTCTTC.

V gene TRBV5-1 combines with J gene TRBJ2-2, with D tentatively TRBD1 (6 bases). The germline V and J ends were trimmed by 5 bases and 5 bases, with 16 bases remaining between them. The length of the CDR3 is 15 residues. CDR1 SGHRS and CDR2 YFSETQ come from the germline V gene. The CDR3 DNA follows: TGCGCCAGCAGGAGGACGACAGGCCCTACCGGGGAGCTGTTTTTT. Translating gives CASRRTTGPTGELFF.

The DNA of the CDR3 is TGTGCCAGCAGTTCCGGACAGGGCTCCTACAATGAGCAGTTCTTC. This gives the protein CASSSGQGSYNEQFF. This sequence joins TRBV27 and TRBJ2-1, with TRBD1 matching 8 bases. In germline, CDR1 is MNHEY, CDR2 SMNVEV (reference sequence). The CDR3 is 15 amino acids. After removal of 4 bases from V and 0 bases from J, the junction contained 2 bases not matched to a gene.

V is TRBV19 and J is TRBJ1-2; 8 bases fit TRBD1. The CDR3 is made up of 17 amino acids. Per the germline V gene, CDR1 is LNHDA and CDR2 is SQIVND (reference sequence). V shed 3 bases, J shed 1 base, and the junction held 10 bases outside the gene matches. The CDR3 DNA sequence: TGTGCCAGTAGTATTTCGACCGGGACAGGAATTAACTATGGCTACACCTTC. It is translated as CASSISTGTGINYGYTF.

This sequence joins TRBV9 and TRBJ2-7; TRBD2 matches 10 bases. This CDR3 region has 19 residues. Germline values: CDR1 SGDLS, CDR2 YYNGEE. The junction had 14 bases not matched to a gene; V was cut back by 0 bases and J by 2 bases. The CDR3 coding sequence is TGTGCCAGCAGCGTAGGATTGCTAGCGGGAGCCCTGGGGACCTACGAGCAGTACTTC. Its translation is CASSVGLLAGALGTYEQYF.

The CDR3 protein is CASSPSAGPSTDTQYF. The CDR3 DNA reads TGTGCCAGCAGCCCATCGGCAGGCCCTAGCACAGATACGCAGTATTTT. The chain combines TRBV5-4 with TRBJ2-3; unclear D gene. This CDR3 comprises 16 residues. V lost 4 bases and J lost 0, with 15 bases in between. Germline-derived CDR1 and CDR2 are SGHNT and YYREEE (reference sequence).

The chain couples TRBV5-1 to TRBJ2-5, with D possibly TRBD1 on 6 matching bases. The CDR3 contains 15 residues. Germline V CDR1 and CDR2: SGHRS, YFSETQ. V lost 3 bases and J lost 4, with 16 bases in between. CDR3 nucleotide sequence: TGCGCCAGCAGCTCCCCTGGACAGCTAGGAGAGACCCAGTACTTC. Amino acids: CASSSPGQLGETQYF. Using reference TRBV5-1 and TRBJ2-5 for the parts outside the CDR3, the full variable domain is KAGVTQTPRYLIKTRGQQVTLSCSPISGHRSVSWYQQTPGQGLQFLFEYFSETQRNKGNFPGRFSGRQFSNSRSEMNVSTLELGDSALYLCASSSPGQLGETQYFGPGTRLLVL.

V gene TRBV18 combines with J gene TRBJ1-4, with D tentatively TRBD1 (5 bases). V was pared by 2 bases and J by 10 bases, with 5 bases between. This CDR3 region has 11 residues. Germline CDR1 is KGHSH and CDR2 is LQKENI. CDR3 DNA sequence: TGTGCCAGCTCACCAGGGGGAAAACTGTTTTTT. This sequence encodes CASSPGGKLFF.

J is TRBJ2-5 and V is TRBV4-1; 7 bases agree with TRBD1. The CDR3 is made up of 14 amino acids. The V gene end was trimmed by 1 base and the J gene end by 7 bases; junction bases not matched to a gene: 6. Germline CDR1 MGHRA, CDR2 YSYEKL. CDR3 sequence reads: CASSQGGQIGTQYF. In nucleotides, the CDR3 is TGCGCCAGCAGCCAAGGGGGACAGATCGGGACCCAGTACTTC.